Presented here are 8 T cell receptor beta chains from one specimen sequenced in a study of blood T cells in healthy people across ages (dated by TCRdb to between 2015 and 2017). Receptor amplification or capture employed 5' RACE. TCRdb records Illumina HiSeq 2500 as the sequencer. A second PCR of roughly 7 to 11 cycles was performed with a sample-barcoded 5' primer and a J-beta primer mix. TCRdb's own reprocessing of the public reads used fastp at Q25 and MiXCR and kept productive beta chains. Rows with one shared CDR3 protein collapse into an entry with the most common genes and DNA. Recorded for this sample are hundreds of thousands of distinct CDR3 sequences; more than 50% of them occurred a single time. The ten largest clones add up to 20% to 30% of the sample. Sequenced sample: blood. The receptors originated from a man aged 40-55 years in good health.

The chain employs TRBV5-6 and TRBJ2-5; 9 bases align to TRBD2. CDR3 length equals 17 residues. The trim removed 3 bases at V and 0 bases at J, leaving 9 bases unmatched. The germline gives CDR1 SGHDT, CDR2 YYEEEE. The CDR3 DNA reads TGTGCCAGCAGCTCGATGACTAGCGGCGTGTACCAAGAGACCCAGTACTTC. Translation: CASSSMTSGVYQETQYF.

The chain carries TRBV5-1 and TRBJ2-7; D might be TRBD2 (5 bases). This CDR3 spans 13 amino acids. Trimming pared 4 bases from V and 2 bases from J, leaving 10 bases between. Germline CDR1 and CDR2: SGHRS and YFSETQ. The CDR3: CASSAGSTYEQYF. The DNA for the CDR3 is TGCGCCAGCAGCGCGGGCTCAACCTACGAGCAGTACTTC. The full variable domain, rest sourced from reference TRBV5-1 and TRBJ2-7, is KAGVTQTPRYLIKTRGQQVTLSCSPISGHRSVSWYQQTPGQGLQFLFEYFSETQRNKGNFPGRFSGRQFSNSRSEMNVSTLELGDSALYLCASSAGSTYEQYFGPGTRLTVT.

This clonotype has just a few counts. The CDR3 here is CASSQDVSYEQYF. The CDR3 DNA reads TGTGCCAGCAGCCAAGACGTTTCTTACGAGCAGTACTTC. This chain links TRBV9 with TRBJ2-7, with no clear D. The V end was cut by 4 bases, the J end by 4 bases, with 12 bases between. Germline V gene sequence: CDR1 SGDLS, CDR2 YYNGEE. This CDR3 has 13 amino acids. The full variable domain, rest sourced from reference TRBV9 and TRBJ2-7, is DSGVTQTPKHLITATGQRVTLRCSPRSGDLSVYWYQQSLDQGLQFLIQYYNGEERAKGNILERFSAQQFPDLHSELNLSSLELGDSALYFCASSQDVSYEQYFGPGTRLTVT.

At least ten counts were recorded for this clonotype. The chain employs TRBV9 and TRBJ2-1; 8 bases fit TRBD1. Germline V gene sequence: CDR1 SGDLS, CDR2 YYNGEE. V shed 7 bases, J shed 6 bases, and the junction held 0 bases outside the gene matches. This CDR3 spans 11 amino acids. CDR3 nucleotides: TGTGCCAGCGGACAGGGCAATGAGCAGTTCTTC. Translated: CASGQGNEQFF.

The chain uses TRBV7-6 and TRBJ2-5; D gene unclear. The V gene lost 2 bases and the J gene lost 5 bases, with 9 bases spanning the gap. Germline CDR1 and CDR2: SGHVS and FNYEAQ. The CDR3 contains 13 residues. CDR3 sequence reads: CASSLIRRETQYF. The CDR3 DNA reads TGTGCCAGCAGCTTAATTCGCCGGGAGACCCAGTACTTC.

This chain uses TRBV27 with TRBJ2-1; unclear D gene. Germline V gives CDR1 MNHEY, CDR2 SMNVEV (reference sequence). Trimming shortened V by 5 bases and J by 0 bases, and 14 bases separated the two germline ends. The CDR3 totals 16 residues. CDR3 protein: CASSATGRSSYNEQFF. In nucleotides, the CDR3 is TGTGCCAGCAGTGCCACTGGGCGGAGCTCCTACAATGAGCAGTTCTTC.

The genes are TRBV5-1 and TRBJ2-3; D perhaps matches TRBD1 (6 bases). This CDR3 contains 15 residues. Per the germline V gene, CDR1 is SGHRS and CDR2 is YFSETQ. The ends were cut back, 2 bases at V and 2 bases at J, with 12 bases in the middle. The CDR3 loop is CASSLQGEDTDTQYF. The CDR3 DNA is TGCGCCAGCAGCTTACAGGGTGAAGACACAGATACGCAGTATTTT.

The chain combines TRBV10-3 with TRBJ1-6; D ambiguous. CDR3 length: 15 residues. Germline lookup yields CDR1 ENHRY and CDR2 SYGVKD. Trimming left V 0 bases short and J 6 bases short, with 9 bases between. CDR3 amino acids: CAISESEGPNSPLHF. CDR3 DNA sequence: TGTGCCATCAGTGAGTCGGAAGGGCCTAATTCACCCCTCCACTTT.